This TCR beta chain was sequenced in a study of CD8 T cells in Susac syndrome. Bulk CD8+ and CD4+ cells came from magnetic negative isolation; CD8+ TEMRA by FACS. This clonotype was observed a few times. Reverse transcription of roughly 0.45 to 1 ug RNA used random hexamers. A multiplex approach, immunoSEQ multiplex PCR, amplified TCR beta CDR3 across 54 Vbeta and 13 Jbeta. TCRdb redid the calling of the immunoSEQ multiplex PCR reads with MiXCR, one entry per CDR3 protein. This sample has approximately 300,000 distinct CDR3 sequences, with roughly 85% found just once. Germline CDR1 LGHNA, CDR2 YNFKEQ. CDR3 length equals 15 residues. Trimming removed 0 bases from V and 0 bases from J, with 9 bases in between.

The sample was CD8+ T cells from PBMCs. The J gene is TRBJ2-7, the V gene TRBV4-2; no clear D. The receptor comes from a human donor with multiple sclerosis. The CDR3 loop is CASSQEGTDSYEQYF. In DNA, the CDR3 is TGTGCCAGCAGCCAAGAAGGTACGGACTCCTACGAGCAGTACTTC.